This is a list of T cell receptor beta chains from one sample in a study of identical twins. Each CDR3 protein is one row after TCRdb ran MiXCR on the 5' RACE reads. Of some 440,000 distinct CDR3 sequences detected, about 24% appear once; the ten largest clones hold about 3%. These records were also assigned to another study, of T cells expressing NK-cell markers.

The sequenced sample was CD4+ T cells sorted from blood. The receptors were sampled from a woman aged 18-30 years in good health. CDR3s include the opening cysteine and the closing phenylalanine or tryptophan. A D gene is named only where the DNA matches it firmly. Some rows mark clone size as missing; the rest say once, few, many or name a class of expanded clone.

>NA|TRBJ1-1|TRBV10-3|few
CAISESLFSDTEAFF
TGTGCCATCAGTGAGTCGTTATTTTCGGACACTGAAGCTTTCTTT
>TRBD2|TRBJ2-1|TRBV20-1|once
CSAMEAGVTYNEQFF
TGCAGTGCCATGGAAGCGGGAGTCACATACAATGAGCAGTTCTTC
>NA|TRBJ2-7|TRBV12-3/TRBV12-4|many
CASSLALMGEQYF
TGTGCCAGCAGTTTAGCGCTAATGGGAGAGCAGTACTTC
>NA|TRBJ2-7|TRBV5-1|NA
CASSLAPPQGYEQYF
TGCGCCAGCAGCTTGGCACCGCCCCAGGGGTACGAGCAGTACTTC
>TRBD2|TRBJ2-3|TRBV5-1|NA
CASSFGAGASPDTQYF
TGCGCCAGCAGCTTCGGAGCGGGGGCCTCTCCAGATACGCAGTATTTT
>TRBD2|TRBJ2-1|TRBV2|NA
CASSLKLAGAGEQFF
TGTGCCAGCAGTTTGAAACTAGCGGGAGCTGGTGAGCAGTTCTTC
>NA|TRBJ2-3|TRBV7-3|few
CASSPSRVRDTQYF
TGTGCCAGCAGCCCCTCTCGCGTTAGAGATACGCAGTATTTT
>NA|TRBJ2-3|TRBV5-1|few
CASSLVSYSTDTQYF
TGCGCCAGCAGCTTGGTTAGCTATAGCACAGATACGCAGTATTTT
>NA|TRBJ1-2|TRBV12-3/TRBV12-4|NA
CASSPGLNYGYTF
TGTGCCAGCAGTCCGGGACTCAACTATGGCTACACCTTC
>TRBD1|TRBJ2-2|TRBV27|NA
CASSPTGQGRTGELFF
TGTGCCAGCAGTCCGACGGGACAGGGACGCACCGGGGAGCTGTTTTTT
>NA|TRBJ2-6|TRBV20-1|once
CSARDGRRSGANVLTF
TGCAGTGCTAGAGATGGTCGGCGCTCTGGGGCCAACGTCCTGACTTTC
>NA|TRBJ2-1|TRBV6-1|NA
CASIGQVYNEQFF
TGTGCCAGCATCGGGCAGGTCTACAATGAGCAGTTCTTC
>NA|TRBJ2-2|TRBV3-1|NA
CASSHGQSTGELFF
TGTGCCAGCAGCCACGGACAGAGCACCGGGGAGCTGTTTTTT
>NA|TRBJ2-1|TRBV30|NA
CAWSKGVAAHNEQFF
TGTGCCTGGAGTAAGGGGGTAGCGGCCCACAATGAGCAGTTCTTC
>NA|TRBJ1-1|TRBV7-2|NA
CASSSQLNTEAFF
TGTGCCAGCAGCTCCCAACTTAACACTGAAGCTTTCTTT
>TRBD1|TRBJ1-3|TRBV29-1|NA
CSVKDRATSGNTIYF
TGCAGCGTGAAGGACAGGGCAACTTCTGGAAACACCATATATTTT
>NA|TRBJ1-1|TRBV20-1|few
CSARIGAMNTEAFF
TGCAGTGCTAGGATCGGGGCCATGAACACTGAAGCTTTCTTT
>NA|TRBJ2-1|TRBV7-2|few
CASSRIRDEQFF
TGTGCCAGCAGCCGCATCCGCGATGAGCAGTTCTTC
>NA|TRBJ1-2|TRBV20-1|few
CSARPQGVRDYGYTF
TGCAGTGCTAGACCTCAAGGGGTGCGGGACTATGGCTACACCTTC
>TRBD2|TRBJ2-2|TRBV27|NA
CASSTPRTSGRAGTGELFF
TGTGCCAGCAGTACCCCTCGGACTAGCGGGAGGGCCGGCACCGGGGAGCTGTTTTTT
>NA|TRBJ2-5|TRBV5-4|few
CASSLVVRGQETQYF
TGTGCCAGCAGCTTGGTAGTCCGAGGACAAGAGACCCAGTACTTC
>NA|TRBJ2-2|TRBV6-1|few
CASSVRVLSGELFF
TGTGCCAGCAGTGTCCGGGTCCTTTCCGGGGAGCTGTTTTTT
>NA|TRBJ2-1|TRBV20-1|NA
CSASGGDYNEQFF
TGCAGTGCTAGTGGGGGCGACTACAATGAGCAGTTCTTC
>NA|TRBJ2-1|TRBV6-1|NA
CASSPPHQNEQFF
TGTGCCAGCAGTCCTCCTCATCAGAATGAGCAGTTCTTC
>NA|TRBJ1-5|TRBV30|many
CAWSADSNQPQHF
TGTGCCTGGAGTGCGGATAGCAATCAGCCCCAGCATTTT
>TRBD2|TRBJ2-3|TRBV20-1|few
CSARDSGGDDTQYF
TGCAGTGCTAGGGATAGCGGGGGGGATGATACGCAGTATTTT
>NA|TRBJ2-3|TRBV24-1|NA
CATRVGSRTDTQYF
TGTGCCACCAGGGTCGGGAGTCGGACAGATACGCAGTATTTT
>TRBD2|TRBJ2-7|TRBV7-2|NA
CASSLQSLAGGSEQYF
TGTGCCAGCAGCCTACAATCTCTAGCGGGAGGGTCCGAGCAGTACTTC
>NA|TRBJ2-6|TRBV15|NA
CATSRGGGGGGANVLTF
TGTGCCACCAGCAGAGGAGGTGGGGGCGGAGGGGCCAACGTCCTGACTTTC
>TRBD2|TRBJ2-1|TRBV5-5|NA
CASGLAGSSSYNEQFF
TGTGCCAGCGGACTAGCGGGCTCTAGCTCCTACAATGAGCAGTTCTTC
>NA|TRBJ2-7|TRBV20-1|NA
CSARDPRRQSYEQYF
TGCAGTGCTAGAGATCCCCGGAGACAGTCCTACGAGCAGTACTTC
>NA|TRBJ2-7|TRBV6-1|few
CASSPQGGTLIEQYF
TGTGCCAGCAGCCCCCAGGGGGGGACACTTATCGAGCAGTACTTC
>NA|TRBJ2-4|TRBV7-2|NA
CASSLVSSDGIQYF
TGTGCCAGCAGCTTAGTGTCTAGCGACGGTATTCAGTACTTC
>NA|TRBJ2-7|TRBV14|NA
CASSPLGTAPREQYF
TGTGCCAGCAGCCCCCTCGGGACCGCCCCACGAGAGCAGTACTTC
>TRBD2|TRBJ2-1|TRBV4-1|few
CASTRPGGRVPEQFF
TGCGCCAGCACCCGCCCTGGGGGGAGGGTACCAGAGCAGTTCTTC
>NA|TRBJ1-1|TRBV20-1|few
CSASTGNTEAFF
TGCAGTGCTAGTACGGGGAACACTGAAGCTTTCTTT
>TRBD1|TRBJ1-1|TRBV7-2|few
CASSTKTGPFTEAFF
TGTGCCAGCAGCACAAAGACAGGGCCTTTCACTGAAGCTTTCTTT
>NA|TRBJ2-5|TRBV3-1|NA
CASAQGQETQYF
TGTGCCAGCGCACAGGGTCAAGAGACCCAGTACTTC
>NA|TRBJ2-7|TRBV5-1|NA
CASSHYRDRVCEQYF
TGCGCCAGCAGCCATTACCGGGACCGGGTGTGCGAGCAGTACTTC
>NA|TRBJ2-4|TRBV6-2/TRBV6-3|NA
CASGQRNIQYF
TGTGCCAGCGGGCAGAGAAACATTCAGTACTTC
>NA|TRBJ2-7|TRBV12-3/TRBV12-4|NA
CASSLLTRVEQYF
TGTGCCAGCAGTTTGCTAACTCGTGTAGAGCAGTACTTC
>TRBD2|TRBJ2-3|TRBV29-1|few
CSVKGRVTDTQYF
TGCAGCGTGAAAGGGAGGGTCACAGATACGCAGTATTTT
>NA|TRBJ2-3|TRBV6-1|NA
CASTSPRANTQYF
TGTGCCAGCACATCCCCGAGGGCCAATACGCAGTATTTT
>NA|TRBJ2-1|TRBV12-3/TRBV12-4|NA
CASSNRESGYNEQFF
TGTGCCAGCAGTAACAGGGAATCCGGATACAATGAGCAGTTCTTC
>NA|TRBJ1-2|TRBV3-1|few
CASSEVKGRNYGYTF
TGTGCCAGCAGCGAGGTGAAGGGTAGAAACTATGGCTACACCTTC
>NA|TRBJ2-7|TRBV12-3/TRBV12-4|few
CASSPSLGSFYEQYF
TGTGCCAGCAGTCCCTCCCTAGGTAGTTTCTACGAGCAGTACTTC
>NA|TRBJ2-7|TRBV11-1|NA
CASSLRASSIRDGSSYEQYF
TGTGCCAGCAGCTTAAGGGCTTCCTCTATACGGGACGGCAGCTCCTACGAGCAGTACTTC
>TRBD2|TRBJ2-1|TRBV9|few
CASSVGGGGAYNEQFF
TGTGCCAGCAGCGTAGGAGGCGGGGGGGCCTACAATGAGCAGTTCTTC
>NA|TRBJ1-2|TRBV5-6|NA
CASSSRGFGYTF
TGTGCCAGCAGCAGCAGGGGTTTCGGCTACACCTTC
>NA|TRBJ1-2|TRBV5-6|NA
CASSLVTVYGYTF
TGTGCCAGCAGCTTGGTAACAGTTTATGGCTACACCTTC
>TRBD1|TRBJ1-5|TRBV20-1|NA
CSASTGTNQPRHF
TGCAGTGCTTCGACAGGGACAAATCAGCCCCGGCATTTT
>TRBD2|TRBJ2-3|TRBV7-2|NA
CASSPGLAENTQYF
TGTGCCAGCAGCCCGGGACTAGCGGAAAATACGCAGTATTTT
>NA|TRBJ2-7|TRBV5-1|NA
CASSLGPDPISYEQYF
TGCGCCAGCAGCTTGGGTCCGGACCCAATTTCCTACGAGCAGTACTTC
>TRBD1|TRBJ2-7|TRBV9|few
CASSAGDRDEQYF
TGTGCCAGCAGCGCCGGGGACAGGGACGAGCAGTACTTC
>NA|TRBJ2-4|TRBV2|NA
CASGEDIQYF
TGTGCCAGCGGGGAGGACATTCAGTACTTC
>TRBD2|TRBJ2-5|TRBV29-1|NA
CSAGSGRKETQYF
TGCAGCGCAGGAAGCGGGAGAAAGGAGACCCAGTACTTC
>TRBD1|TRBJ1-5|TRBV15|NA
CATRLTGERGNQPQHF
TGTGCCACCAGACTCACAGGGGAGAGGGGCAATCAGCCCCAGCATTTT
>TRBD1|TRBJ2-7|TRBV7-9|NA
CASSSQQGTEQYF
TGTGCCAGCAGCTCTCAACAGGGGACCGAGCAGTACTTC